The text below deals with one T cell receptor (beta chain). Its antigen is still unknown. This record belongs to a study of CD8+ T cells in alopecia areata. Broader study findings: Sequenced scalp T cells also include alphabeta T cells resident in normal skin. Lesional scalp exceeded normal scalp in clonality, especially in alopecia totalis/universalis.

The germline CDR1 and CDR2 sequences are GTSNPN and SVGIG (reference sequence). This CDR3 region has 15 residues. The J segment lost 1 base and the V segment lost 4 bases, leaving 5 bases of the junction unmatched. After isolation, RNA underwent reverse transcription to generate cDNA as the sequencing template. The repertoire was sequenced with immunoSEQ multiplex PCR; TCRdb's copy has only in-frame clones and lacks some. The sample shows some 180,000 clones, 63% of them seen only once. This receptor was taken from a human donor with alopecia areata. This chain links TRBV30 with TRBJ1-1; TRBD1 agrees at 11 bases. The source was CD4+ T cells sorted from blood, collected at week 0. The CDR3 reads CAWNEDRGPNTEAFF. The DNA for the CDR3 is TGTGCCTGGAACGAGGACAGGGGGCCGAACACTGAAGCTTTCTTT.